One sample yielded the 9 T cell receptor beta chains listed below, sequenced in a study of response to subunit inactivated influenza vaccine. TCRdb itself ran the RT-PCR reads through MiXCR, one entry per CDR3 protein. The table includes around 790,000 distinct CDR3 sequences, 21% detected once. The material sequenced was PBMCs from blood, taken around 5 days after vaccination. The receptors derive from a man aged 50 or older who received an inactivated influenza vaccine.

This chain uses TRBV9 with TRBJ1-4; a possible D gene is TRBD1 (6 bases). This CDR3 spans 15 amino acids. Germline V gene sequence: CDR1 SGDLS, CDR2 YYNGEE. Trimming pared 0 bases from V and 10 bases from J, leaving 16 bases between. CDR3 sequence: CASSVGGSLGGKLFF. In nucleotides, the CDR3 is TGTGCCAGCAGCGTAGGCGGCAGCTTAGGGGGAAAACTGTTTTTT.

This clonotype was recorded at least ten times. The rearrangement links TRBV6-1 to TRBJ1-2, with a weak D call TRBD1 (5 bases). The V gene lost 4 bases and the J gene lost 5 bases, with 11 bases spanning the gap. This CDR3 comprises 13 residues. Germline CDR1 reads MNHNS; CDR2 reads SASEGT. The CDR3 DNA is TGTGCCAGCAGTGGCAGGGACGGGTATGGCTACACCTTC. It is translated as CASSGRDGYGYTF.

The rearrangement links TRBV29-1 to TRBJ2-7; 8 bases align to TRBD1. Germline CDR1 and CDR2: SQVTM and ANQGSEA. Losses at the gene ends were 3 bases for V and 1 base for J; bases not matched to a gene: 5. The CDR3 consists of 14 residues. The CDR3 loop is CSVDTGGMSYEQYF. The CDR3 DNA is TGCAGCGTTGATACAGGGGGAATGTCCTACGAGCAGTACTTC.

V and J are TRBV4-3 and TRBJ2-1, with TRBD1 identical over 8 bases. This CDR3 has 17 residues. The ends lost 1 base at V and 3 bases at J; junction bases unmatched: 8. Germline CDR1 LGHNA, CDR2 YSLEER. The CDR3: CASSQVWDRYFYNEQFF. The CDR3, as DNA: TGCGCCAGCAGCCAAGTATGGGACAGGTACTTCTACAATGAGCAGTTCTTC.

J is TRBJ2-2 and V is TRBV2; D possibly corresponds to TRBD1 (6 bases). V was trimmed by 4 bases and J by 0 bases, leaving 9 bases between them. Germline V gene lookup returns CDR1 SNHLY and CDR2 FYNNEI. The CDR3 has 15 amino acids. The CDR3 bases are TGTGCCAGCAGTGGACAGGTCGCGAACACCGGGGAGCTGTTTTTT. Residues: CASSGQVANTGELFF.

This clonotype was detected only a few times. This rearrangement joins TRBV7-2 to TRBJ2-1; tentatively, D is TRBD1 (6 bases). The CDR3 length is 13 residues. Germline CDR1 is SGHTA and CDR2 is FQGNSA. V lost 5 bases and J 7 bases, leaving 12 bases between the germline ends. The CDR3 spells CASSILQGNEQFF. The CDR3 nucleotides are TGTGCCAGCAGCATCCTACAGGGAAATGAGCAGTTCTTC.

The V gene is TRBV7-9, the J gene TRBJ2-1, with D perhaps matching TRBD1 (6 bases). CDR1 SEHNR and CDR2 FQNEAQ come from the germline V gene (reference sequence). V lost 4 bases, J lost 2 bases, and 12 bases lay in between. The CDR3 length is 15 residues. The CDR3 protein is CASSSTGMTYNEQFF. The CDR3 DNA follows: TGTGCCAGCAGCTCTACAGGGATGACCTACAATGAGCAGTTCTTC.

The CDR3 spells CSARPSGLYEQYF. CDR3 nucleotide sequence: TGCAGTGCTAGACCTAGCGGCCTCTACGAGCAGTACTTC. The chain carries TRBV20-1 and TRBJ2-7; 7 bases are shared with TRBD2. Trimming at V came to 2 bases and at J to 3 bases, leaving 4 bases not matched to a gene. This CDR3 comprises 13 residues. Germline values: CDR1 DFQATT, CDR2 SNEGSKA (reference sequence).

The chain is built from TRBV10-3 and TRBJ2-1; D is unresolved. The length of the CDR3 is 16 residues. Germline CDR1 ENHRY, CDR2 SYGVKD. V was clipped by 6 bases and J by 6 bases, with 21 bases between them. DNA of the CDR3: TGTGCCATCAGCCCCCGTAGGGATGGTAATCGCAATGAGCAGTTCTTC. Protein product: CAISPRRDGNRNEQFF.